This T cell receptor (beta chain) was documented in a study of response to subunit inactivated influenza vaccine. The germline CDR1 and CDR2 sequences are SEHNR and FQNEAQ (reference sequence). Trimming pared 5 bases from V and 5 bases from J, leaving 15 bases between. This CDR3 is built from 14 residues. This clonotype was seen just once. No antigen is known for it. TCRdb redid the calling of the RT-PCR reads with MiXCR, one entry per CDR3 protein. Among 710,000 or so distinct CDR3 sequences listed, 15% to 18% were seen once. Broader study findings: It was suggested by the authors that few new T cells are recruited by each seasonal influenza vaccination.

Sample: PBMCs from blood, taken roughly 13 days after vaccination. This clonotype was obtained from a man aged 45-60 years who received an inactivated influenza vaccine. The rearrangement uses TRBV7-9 and TRBJ2-5; D perhaps matches TRBD1 (6 bases). CDR3 nucleotides: TGTGCCAGCAGCGAGGACAGCCGCCGGGAGACCCAGTACTTC. This sequence encodes CASSEDSRRETQYF. Complete variable domain (other parts from reference TRBV7-9 and TRBJ2-5): DTGVSQNPRHKITKRGQNVTFRCDPISEHNRLYWYRQTLGQGPEFLTYFQNEAQLEKSRLLSDRFSAERPKGSFSTLEIQRTEQGDSAMYLCASSEDSRRETQYFGPGTRLLVL.